Reported below is one T cell receptor (beta chain). Its antigen has not been determined. No much larger clone exists at a distance of one base, and base qualities are not known. This entry belongs to a study of cytomegalovirus exposure and HLA in healthy donors (dated by TCRdb to about 2017). Background on the whole study: According to an earlier analysis of several hundred of the donors, about 179 million T cells yielded 117 million unique TCR beta sequences and around 280 Gb of sequence data. Donor age, sex, ethnicity and CMV serostatus were compiled alongside the repertoire data. In addition to the first cohort of 666 subjects, a separate validation cohort of around 110 different subjects was used. Of the 350 to 400 genotyped donors, approximately 83% fell in the genetic ancestry cluster associated with self-reported Caucasian donors. Across about 380 genotyped donors of the cohort, an average of about 240,000 unique TCR beta nucleotide sequences per donor were sequenced, and approximately 19% of those sequences were non-productive. Because of strong linkage in the cohort, roughly five DR-DQ haplotypes were treated as single units for association and clustering. An early release covering roughly 600 HLA-typed donors comprised about 290 gigabases of sequencing data and approximately 85 million unique TCR sequences. To predict cytomegalovirus infection status, the study combined high-throughput TCR immunosequencing, statistical association of individual TCRs with disease status, and machine learning. Typing coverage differed by locus: A, B, C, DRB1 and DQB1 were typed in about 629-630 donors, DQA1 in approximately 520, DPA1 in around 610, and DPB1 in around 490. An earlier analysis of several hundred of the donors applied high-throughput TCR beta sequencing to assess whether each TCR beta V gene segment acted as functional or pseudogenic. The study aimed to test whether cataloging public T cell receptors could reveal signatures of past pathogen exposure. In a later genetic analysis, genome-wide SNP genotypes for about 55% of the roughly 700 donors were used, and that subset was treated as a discovery cohort. All discovery cohort repertoires had been generated on a single sequencing platform. The study used immunosequencing to profile the T cell repertoires of 670 or so subjects and linked those repertoires to cytomegalovirus serostatus. A later analysis re-examined previously published TCR beta repertoires from more than 600 donors and added high-resolution HLA genotyping to investigate patterns of TCR occurrence. HLA typing included class I and class II loci at four-digit resolution. Rather than drawing on any new phenotypic data, the later analysis identified candidate immune exposures from TCR beta sequences and the way those sequences occurred across donors.

What the study reported, not specific to this receptor: In a later analysis, most CMV-associated TCR beta chains were found to appear HLA-restricted, with HLA associations seemingly driven largely by CMV exposure. For the cohort, immune exposure information was limited to CMV serostatus. An earlier analysis of around 540 of the donors showed that most TCR beta V segments appeared in productive rearrangements either about 90% or about 30% of the time, which broadly matched IMGT annotations. Because HLA typing was unavailable for some donors at each locus, only the typed subset was used in association tests. Linkage disequilibrium might explain the correlated functional status among segregating V segments, but an unknown experimental factor could not be excluded. While some public TCRs were present in many individuals, most TCR sequences turned up only very rarely across donors. Some IMGT-functional V segments, including TRBV6-2 and TRBV6-3, could not be distinguished by the 87-base-pair reads and were therefore excluded. Only TCR beta chains were sequenced in this cohort, and the absence of alpha or paired-chain data limited detectable features. Sequencing depth was assumed to be roughly uniform across donors in the presence/absence analyses, though that assumption may not hold. A later analysis found that HLA-associated TCR beta chains were more clonally expanded and had lower generation probabilities than equally common non-associated chains. The classifier was reported to diagnose cytomegalovirus status with high specificity and sensitivity in both the original and validation cohorts. In a later analysis, TCR association rates were found to vary across HLA loci, with the most associated TCRs seen for DRB1 alleles and the fewest for HLA-C alleles. In a later analysis, several top co-occurrence clusters were reported to appear linked to parvovirus B19, influenza, CMV and Epstein-Barr virus. A cluster of highly shared sequence variants was judged likely to be a technical artifact of the sequencing pipeline. A further reported finding was that TCR beta sequences accurately predicted the HLA-A and HLA-B alleles for most subjects in the first cohort. In vitro tests confirmed that a few of the cytomegalovirus-associated TCR beta chains recognize cytomegalovirus antigens. V-gene and J-gene trimming of TCR beta chains was associated with a missense DCLRE1C variant in a later genetic analysis, and the association was replicated in an independent cohort. In a later genetic analysis, fewer N-insertions in productive TCRs were reported among donors in an Asian-associated ancestry cluster than the roughly 700-donor mean. According to the authors, the approach could potentially be generalized to other disease states and immunological phenotypes. Strong co-occurrence of HLA alleles, especially DR and DQ, made assigning TCR associations to individual alleles difficult. Approximately 18 rarely observed V segments, including chromosome 9 orphons, were excluded from the earlier analysis of just under 600 of the donors because counts were too low. In a later analysis, about 17,000 TCR beta sequences were associated with specific HLA alleles at a false discovery rate of 0.05. The study gave a list of about 160 TCR beta chains associated with cytomegalovirus.

The method behind the library was the immunoSEQ multiplex PCR assay. The multiplex PCR relied on a mix of 60 forward primers for TCR Vbeta segments and 13 reverse primers for TCR Jbeta segments. A multiplex PCR assay on genomic DNA amplified the CDR3 region of rearranged TCR beta genes. Amplified TCR beta libraries were sequenced as 87-base-pair reads on the Illumina HiSeq System. The authors' analysis ran thus. In a later analysis, 77 million or so unique TCR beta chains were counted across the roughly 700 repertoires, and around 10 million of these chains were shared by at least two donors. Raw reads were error-corrected and collapsed into unique sequences by a nearest-neighbor algorithm in which closely related sequences were merged to remove PCR and sequencing errors. CDR3 sequences were aligned to IMGT reference sequences to assign V, D and J gene segments. Each retained sequence needed at least a six-nucleotide match to both a V gene segment and a J gene segment. Rearrangements were called productive when the CDR3 lacked stop codons and stayed in frame with V and J; all others were non-productive. CDR3 was defined according to IMGT convention as the region running from the second conserved V-encoded cysteine to the conserved J-encoded phenylalanine. In an earlier analysis of around 600 of the donors, sequences lacking an unambiguous match to a single V gene segment were excluded. An earlier analysis of 450 to 650 of the donors called V segments functional above 56.7% productive rearrangements and segregating when the between-donor standard deviation exceeded 5%. To diagnose cytomegalovirus status from the catalog of TCR beta chain sequences, a statistical classification framework was built. In a later analysis, V and J genes were assigned by comparing TCR nucleotide sequences against IMGT/GENE-DB human TR gene sequences. The TCRdist pipeline was used in a later analysis to assign CDR3 sequences and most-parsimonious VDJ recombination scenarios. In a later analysis, each TCR beta chain was defined by its CDR3 amino acid sequence together with its V-gene family, and reads lacking a unique V-gene family were excluded. As a way to deal with suspected cross-contamination and a sequencing artifact, a later analysis dropped hundreds of nucleotide sequences that were highly shared and had low generation probability. In a later analysis, a clonal expansion index was calculated for each public chain from normalized within-repertoire ranks of inferred template counts. In a later analysis, generation probabilities were computed using a VDJ recombination model fitted to out-of-frame rearrangements, and the results were checked against IGoR. A later analysis scored TCR-TCR, TCR-HLA and TCR-CMV co-occurrence with hypergeometric tests, applying a repertoire-size bias correction to TCR pairs. In a later analysis, false discovery rates were estimated by permuting HLA or CMV assignments 20 times. A later analysis grouped co-occurring TCRs with DBSCAN, adding TCRdist sequence similarity when clustering within HLA-allele-positive subsets. For co-occurrence clustering, repertoires with fewer than 30,000 or more than 120,000 public chains were excluded, along with a handful of repertoires with anomalous nucleotide sharing. TCRdb mirrors the immuneACCESS table, restricted to in-frame sequences. Some clones are absent from its copies; in checked studies, under half trace to an unresolved V gene, and the reason for the others is unknown. V and J calls plus clone size are reproduced from that table; the DNA served to infer D and trimming. This sample comprises 85,000 to 90,000 clones, 67% of them detected only once. Together, the top ten hold around 2.3% of the sample.

The CDR3 has 16 amino acids, counting the end cysteine and phenylalanine. Only the CDR3 region is kept as DNA, spanning 48 bases read in frame from base 1. CDR1 and CDR2 are read off the germline V gene as SGHRS and YFSETQ. V is pruned by 0 bases and J by 5 bases, leaving 8 bases of the junction without a gene match. In total, roughly 670 healthy bone marrow donors made up the cohort. At the time of sampling, all cohort members were nominally healthy, though unrecorded immune exposures were likely present. The donor was CMV seronegative and was included in the group of a few hundred seronegative cohort members. Every donor gave a peripheral blood sample, and the peripheral blood mononuclear cells from that sample were used for TCR beta sequencing. The Qiagen DNeasy Blood Extraction Kit was used to extract genomic DNA from the blood cell samples.

The V gene is TRBV5-1 and the J gene is TRBJ2-5; 9 junctional bases match TRBD2. This TCR derives from a man younger than 45 in good health and CMV-seronegative. Sequenced sample: PBMCs. The sequenced DNA is TGCGCCAGCAGCTTGGATCAGCGGGGGGCCGGGGAGACCCAGTACTTC. This gives the protein CASSLDQRGAGETQYF.